Shown below are 19 T cell receptor beta chains from a single sample sequenced in a study of siplizumab effects on memory and regulatory T cells. Clones were read by immunoSEQ multiplex PCR, and TCRdb kept only the in-frame ones, dropping some. The table shows some 88,000 clones, with 85% to 90% occurring only once. Material for sequencing was CD4+ T cells sorted from blood. These receptors all come from a human donor in good health.

The chain links TRBV6-1 to TRBJ2-7; the D gene is possibly TRBD1 (6 bases). The CDR3 runs to 13 residues. With 6 bases removed from V and 6 bases from J, the gap between germline ends came to 15 bases. The germline V gene encodes CDR1 MNHNS and CDR2 SASEGT. This CDR3 reads CASRGQNVREQYF. The DNA for the CDR3 is TGTGCCAGCAGAGGACAGAACGTCCGCGAGCAGTACTTC.

The chain has TRBV6-1 and TRBJ2-5; D is unclear. With 5 bases removed from V and 5 bases from J, the gap between germline ends came to 6 bases. Germline loops: CDR1 MNHNS, CDR2 SASEGT. This CDR3 has 11 residues. In DNA form, the CDR3 reads TGTGCCAGCAGTTGGGGTGAGACCCAGTACTTC. It yields the protein CASSWGETQYF.

This chain links TRBV7-2 with TRBJ1-2; 12 nucleotides agree with TRBD1. This CDR3 is built from 15 residues. After removal of 5 bases from V and 8 bases from J, the junction contained 9 bases not matched to a gene. Germline V lookup: CDR1 SGHTA, CDR2 FQGNSA. DNA of the CDR3: TGTGCCAGCAGCCTAAAGGGACAGGGGGCTGCGGGCTACACCTTC. Protein product: CASSLKGQGAAGYTF.

The chain couples TRBV2 to TRBJ2-2, with 7 bases matching TRBD2. V lost 6 bases, J lost 6 bases, and 16 bases stayed unmatched. This CDR3 has 17 amino acids. Germline V lookup: CDR1 SNHLY, CDR2 FYNNEI. The CDR3 region is CASRGGGSGFGSGELFF. The DNA for the CDR3 is TGTGCCAGCAGGGGCGGGGGTAGCGGGTTTGGGTCCGGGGAGCTGTTTTTT.

This clone has just a few counts. The J gene is TRBJ1-1, the V gene TRBV2; TRBD1 matches 8 bases. V was clipped by 6 bases and J by 5 bases; unmatched bases: 11. Per germline, CDR1 SNHLY and CDR2 FYNNEI. The CDR3 is made up of 15 amino acids. The DNA for the CDR3 is TGTGCCAGCAGGGATACAGGGGGGATAAGTACTGAAGCTTTCTTT. Its translation: CASRDTGGISTEAFF.

The genes are TRBV15 and TRBJ2-2, with a possible D match to TRBD1 (6 bases). With 3 bases removed from V and 4 bases from J, the gap between germline ends came to 9 bases. CDR1 and CDR2 (germline): LNHNV, YYDKDF (reference sequence). The CDR3 spans 14 residues. CDR3 DNA: TGTGCCACCAGCAGGCAGGGGATCACCGGGGAGCTGTTTTTT. Translating it yields CATSRQGITGELFF.

The chain employs TRBV29-1 and TRBJ1-1, with TRBD1 identical over 11 bases. With 7 bases clipped from V and 5 bases from J, the junction kept 3 bases outside the gene matches. The CDR3 length is 12 residues. Germline V gives CDR1 SQVTM, CDR2 ANQGSEA. CDR3 DNA sequence: TGCAGCGCGGACAGGGGGCTTACTGAAGCTTTCTTT. It codes for CSADRGLTEAFF.

The rearrangement joins TRBV28 to TRBJ2-1; TRBD1 is a possible D gene (5 bases). V gave up 10 bases and J gave up 6 bases, with 16 bases separating them. This CDR3 is 13 amino acids long. Germline-derived CDR1 and CDR2 are MDHEN and SYDVKM. CDR3 bases: TGTGCCACCCTGCGTCGTAGGGGCAATGAGCAGTTCTTC. It translates to CATLRRRGNEQFF.

The genes are TRBV7-3 and TRBJ2-7; no clear D gene. The V end was cut by 2 bases, the J end by 5 bases, with 10 bases between. Germline V gene sequence: CDR1 SGHTA, CDR2 FQGTGA. This CDR3 region has 13 residues. The CDR3 here is CASSLSGRHEQYF. The CDR3 DNA reads TGTGCCAGCAGCTTATCCGGTAGACACGAGCAGTACTTC.

The rearrangement links TRBV5-1 to TRBJ1-2, with D tentatively TRBD1 (5 bases). This CDR3 is 12 amino acids long. Germline V gives CDR1 SGHRS, CDR2 YFSETQ. The V end was cut by 2 bases, the J end by 4 bases, with 6 bases between. The DNA for the CDR3 is TGCGCCAGCAGCTTCGACAGCTATGGCTACACCTTC. Protein: CASSFDSYGYTF.

This rearrangement joins TRBV30 to TRBJ1-5; maybe TRBD1 (5 bases). There are 14 residues in the CDR3. Deletions cut 1 base from V and 0 bases from J, with 7 bases between. CDR1 is GTSNPN, CDR2 SVGIG, per germline (reference sequence). The CDR3 is CAWSGGISNQPQHF. For the CDR3, the DNA is TGTGCCTGGAGTGGGGGGATTAGCAATCAGCCCCAGCATTTT.

This clone was seen a single time. The V call is TRBV7-3, the J call TRBJ2-1; TRBD2 aligns across 8 bases. V was pared by 5 bases and J by 5 bases, with 8 bases of the junction left unmatched. The CDR3 is made up of 15 amino acids. CDR1 and CDR2 (germline): SGHTA, FQGTGA. CDR3 sequence: CASSAPTSAHNEQFF. The CDR3 DNA reads as TGTGCCAGCAGCGCCCCGACTAGCGCACACAATGAGCAGTTCTTC.

J is TRBJ2-7 and V is TRBV11-1, with D possibly being TRBD2 (6 bases). Germline CDR1 is SGHAT and CDR2 is FQDESV (reference sequence). CDR3 length: 15 amino acids. The V and J ends lost 1 base and 3 bases respectively, with 13 bases between them. This CDR3 is CASSLDQSSGYEQYF. The CDR3 DNA sequence: TGTGCCAGCAGCTTAGATCAGAGTAGCGGCTACGAGCAGTACTTC.

The chain couples TRBV21-1 to TRBJ1-5; no check of the table's D call, TRBD1, against the DNA was made. TRBV21-1 is a pseudogene locus. The CDR3 length is 13 residues. Written as DNA, the CDR3 is TGTGCCGGGACAGGTCCGAGTAGGCAGCCCCAGCATTTT. Protein product: CAGTGPSRQPQHF.

The rearrangement links TRBV20-1 to TRBJ2-1, with D uncertain. The CDR3 covers 11 residues. Germline assignment: CDR1 DFQATT and CDR2 SNEGSKA (reference sequence). V dropped 8 bases and J dropped 7 bases, with 12 bases sitting between them. CDR3: CSIPRVNEQFF. DNA of the CDR3: TGCAGTATCCCTCGAGTGAATGAGCAGTTCTTC.

This clone was detected once. The CDR3 spells CASSLSGTAQETQYF. DNA of the CDR3: TGTGCCAGCAGTTTATCTGGTACAGCACAAGAGACCCAGTACTTC. The chain couples TRBV27 to TRBJ2-5, with unresolved D. Germline V gene lookup returns CDR1 MNHEY and CDR2 SMNVEV (reference sequence). This CDR3 is 15 amino acids long. Trimming removed 0 bases from V and 2 bases from J, with 10 bases in between.

As for this clone: One end of the junction is discordant with germline, which a read error may explain. The chain has TRBV7-7 and TRBJ2-5, with 9 positions matching TRBD2. CDR1 is SSHAT, CDR2 FNYEAQ, per germline (reference sequence). The CDR3 extends over 17 amino acids. The CDR3 bases are TGTGCTAGCAGCTTAGAGCCGGGACTAGCACGGGGAGAGACCCAGTACTTC. This translates into CASSLEPGLARGETQYF.

In its sample, this clone was seen once. V usage is TRBV2 and J usage is TRBJ2-7; TRBD2 is a possible D gene (6 bases). Germline V lookup: CDR1 SNHLY, CDR2 FYNNEI. Deletions cut 6 bases from V and 6 bases from J, with 18 bases between. This CDR3 contains 14 residues. CDR3 nucleotides: TGTGCCAGCAGGCTTCAGGCTGCCGGGGGCGAGCAGTACTTC. Protein: CASRLQAAGGEQYF.

This rearrangement joins TRBV6-5 to TRBJ2-1; no definite D call. Trimming shortened V by 6 bases and J by 4 bases, and 1 base separated the two germline ends. The CDR3 extends over 10 amino acids. Germline-derived CDR1 and CDR2 are MNHEY and SVGAGI. The CDR3 sequence: CASRYNEQFF. CDR3 nucleotide sequence: TGTGCCAGCAGGTACAATGAGCAGTTCTTC.